This record looks at one TCR beta chain sequence and its context. Sorted-subset replicate PCRs used around 0.2 ug DNA, approximately 30,000 T cell genomes. Method: immunoSEQ multiplex PCR; TCRdb's copy keeps in-frame clones and lacks some. This sample has a few million clones, with 85% to 95% found just once. This entry is derived from a study of shared clonotypes between healthy human individuals. The study enrolled healthy HIV-negative adults without recent acute infections or vaccinations as donors. The V end was cut by 4 bases, the J end by 8 bases, with 24 bases between. The CDR3 has 17 amino acids. CDR1 and CDR2 (germline): SGHRS, YFSETQ.

The sample comprised naive CD4+ T cells sorted from blood. The subset is: CD45RA+ positively selected. The sequence derives from a man aged 18 to 29 in good health. The V and J genes are TRBV5-1 and TRBJ1-4; D perhaps matches TRBD1 (6 bases). Here the CDR3 reads CASSPLSGARGGEKLFF. In DNA form, the CDR3 reads TGCGCCAGCAGCCCCCTTTCAGGGGCGAGAGGCGGCGAAAAACTGTTTTTT.